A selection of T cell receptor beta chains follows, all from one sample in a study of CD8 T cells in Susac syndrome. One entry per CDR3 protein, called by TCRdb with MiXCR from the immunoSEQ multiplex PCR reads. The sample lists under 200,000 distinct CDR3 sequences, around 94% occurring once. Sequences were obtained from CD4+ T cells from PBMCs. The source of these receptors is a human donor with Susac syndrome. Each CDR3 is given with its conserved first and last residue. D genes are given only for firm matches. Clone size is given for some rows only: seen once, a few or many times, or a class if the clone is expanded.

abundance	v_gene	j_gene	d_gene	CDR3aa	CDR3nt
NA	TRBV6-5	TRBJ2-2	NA	CASSYGAANTGELFF	TGTGCCAGCAGTTACGGGGCGGCGAACACCGGGGAGCTGTTTTTT
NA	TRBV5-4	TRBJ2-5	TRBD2	CASSLAGLAGGHETQYF	TGTGCCAGCAGCTTGGCCGGGCTAGCGGGGGGGCACGAGACCCAGTACTTC
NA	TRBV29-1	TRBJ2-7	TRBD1	CSVEGQGASEQYF	TGCAGCGTTGAGGGACAGGGGGCTTCCGAGCAGTACTTC
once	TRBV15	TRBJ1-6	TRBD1	CATSRDRDRGNSPLHF	TGTGCCACCAGCAGAGATCGGGACAGGGGGAATTCACCCCTCCACTTT
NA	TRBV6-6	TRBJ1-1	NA	CASTETTSLAEAFF	TGTGCCAGCACCGAAACAACATCACTGGCCGAAGCTTTCTTT
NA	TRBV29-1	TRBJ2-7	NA	CSVRSGTSYEQYF	TGCAGCGTCCGGTCAGGGACCTCCTACGAGCAGTACTTC
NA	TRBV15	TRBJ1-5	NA	CATSMGTQPQHF	TGTGCCACCAGCATGGGGACACAGCCCCAGCATTTT
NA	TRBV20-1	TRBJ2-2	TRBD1	CSAPPGQGTGELFF	TGCAGTGCTCCACCGGGACAGGGTACCGGGGAGCTGTTTTTT
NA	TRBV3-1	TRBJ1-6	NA	CASSQAGPGALHF	TGTGCCAGCAGCCAAGCGGGGCCGGGAGCCCTCCACTTT
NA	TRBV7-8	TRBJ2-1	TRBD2	CASSLGLAGGAGYNEQFF	TGTGCCAGCAGCTTAGGACTAGCGGGGGGTGCGGGCTACAATGAGCAGTTCTTC
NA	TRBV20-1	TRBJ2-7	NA	CSASGGGSYEQYF	TGCAGTGCTAGTGGAGGGGGCTCCTACGAGCAGTACTTC
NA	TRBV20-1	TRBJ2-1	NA	CSARDSRASTEQFF	TGCAGTGCTAGAGACTCCCGGGCGAGTACTGAGCAGTTCTTC
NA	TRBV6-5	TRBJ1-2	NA	CASSYSIGGNYGYTF	TGTGCCAGCAGTTACTCGATAGGGGGGAACTATGGCTACACCTTC
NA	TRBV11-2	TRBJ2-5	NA	CASSSLTGGETQYF	TGTGCCAGCAGCTCCCTAACCGGGGGAGAGACCCAGTACTTC
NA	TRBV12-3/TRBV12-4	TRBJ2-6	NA	CASSRSPGGANVLTF	TGTGCCAGCAGTCGGTCGCCCGGAGGGGCCAACGTCCTGACTTTC
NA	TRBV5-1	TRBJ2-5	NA	CASSLDRTTQETQYF	TGCGCCAGCAGCTTGGATAGAACAACCCAAGAGACCCAGTACTTC
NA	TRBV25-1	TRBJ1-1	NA	CASSESRAPAGTEAFF	TGTGCCAGCAGTGAATCGCGCGCGCCTGCGGGCACTGAAGCTTTCTTT
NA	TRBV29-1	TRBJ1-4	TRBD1	CSVHAGGEKLFF	TGCAGCGTCCACGCAGGGGGCGAAAAACTGTTTTTT
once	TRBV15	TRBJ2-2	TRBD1	CATSNRTGGPRGELFF	TGTGCCACCAGCAACCGGACAGGTGGGCCCCGCGGGGAGCTGTTTTTT
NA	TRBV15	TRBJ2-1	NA	CATSRVNGEQFF	TGTGCCACCAGCAGAGTTAACGGTGAGCAGTTCTTC
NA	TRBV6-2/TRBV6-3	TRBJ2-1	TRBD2	CASSFSGGSGEQFF	TGTGCCAGCAGTTTTAGCGGGGGTTCAGGAGAGCAGTTCTTC
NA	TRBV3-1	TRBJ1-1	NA	CASTRIGQGNTEAFF	TGTGCCAGCACGAGAATTGGGCAGGGGAACACTGAAGCTTTCTTT
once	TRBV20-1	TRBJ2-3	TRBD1	CSALGQQIGTDTQYF	TGCAGTGCCCTGGGACAGCAGATAGGCACAGATACGCAGTATTTT
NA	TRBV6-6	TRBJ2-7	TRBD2	CASSYEERGAYEQYF	TGTGCCAGCAGTTACGAGGAGCGGGGGGCCTACGAGCAGTACTTC
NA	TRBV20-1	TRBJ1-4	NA	CSALAYRNEKLFF	TGCAGTGCCCTGGCTTACCGAAATGAAAAACTGTTTTTT
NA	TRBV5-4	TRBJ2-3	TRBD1	CASSFPGQGTDTQYF	TGTGCCAGCAGCTTTCCGGGACAGGGCACAGATACGCAGTATTTT
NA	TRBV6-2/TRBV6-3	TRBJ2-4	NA	CASSLSYRAGVQYF	TGTGCCAGCAGCCTTTCGTACAGGGCCGGGGTTCAGTACTTC
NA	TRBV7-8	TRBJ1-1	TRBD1	CASSLADRGTEAFF	TGTGCCAGCAGCTTGGCTGACAGGGGCACTGAAGCTTTCTTT
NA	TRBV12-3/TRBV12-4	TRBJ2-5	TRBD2	CASRYSGAETQYF	TGTGCCAGCAGATATAGCGGGGCTGAGACCCAGTACTTC
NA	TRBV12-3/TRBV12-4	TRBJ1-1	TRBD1	CASSEDRADREAFF	TGTGCCAGCAGCGAGGACAGGGCCGACAGGGAAGCTTTCTTT
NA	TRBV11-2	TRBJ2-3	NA	CASSLGGPSTDTQYF	TGTGCCAGCAGCTTAGGGGGGCCGAGCACAGATACGCAGTATTTT
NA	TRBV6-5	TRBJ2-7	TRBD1	CASSSPGQGFYEQYF	TGTGCCAGCAGTTCCCCGGGACAGGGGTTCTACGAGCAGTACTTC
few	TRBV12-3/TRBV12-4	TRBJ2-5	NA	CASSFGQETQYF	TGTGCCAGCAGTTTTGGCCAAGAGACCCAGTACTTC
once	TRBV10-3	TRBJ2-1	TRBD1	CATRGTGAENEQFF	TGTGCCACCAGGGGGACAGGGGCCGAAAATGAGCAGTTCTTC
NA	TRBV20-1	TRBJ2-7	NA	CSASPTDEQYF	TGCAGTGCTAGCCCGACAGATGAGCAGTACTTC
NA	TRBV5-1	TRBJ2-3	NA	CASSFDRDTQYF	TGCGCCAGCAGCTTTGATCGAGATACGCAGTATTTT
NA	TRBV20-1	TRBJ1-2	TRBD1	CSARERTGTSYGYTF	TGCAGTGCTAGAGAAAGGACAGGGACCTCCTATGGCTACACCTTC
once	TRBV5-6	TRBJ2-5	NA	CASSRSGRETQYF	TGTGCCAGCAGCCGTAGCGGACGAGAGACCCAGTACTTC
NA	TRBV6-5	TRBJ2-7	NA	CASSYATAYEQYF	TGTGCCAGCAGTTACGCGACCGCCTACGAGCAGTACTTC
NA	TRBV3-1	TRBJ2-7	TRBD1	CASSQTDRGWSYEQYF	TGTGCCAGCAGCCAAACTGACAGGGGTTGGTCCTACGAGCAGTACTTC
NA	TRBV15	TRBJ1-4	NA	CATSERGLNEKLFF	TGTGCCACCAGCGAAAGGGGGTTGAATGAAAAACTGTTTTTT
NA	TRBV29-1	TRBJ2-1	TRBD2	CSVGIGLAGGNEQFF	TGCAGCGTTGGGATAGGACTAGCGGGGGGCAATGAGCAGTTCTTC